The present T cell receptor beta chain was sequenced within a study of brain T cells in children with intractable seizures. General study points: Only CDR3 sequence similarity suggested viral specificity, without known HCMV serostatus.

Concerning this clone itself: Its antigen is unidentified.

The assay was immunoSEQ multiplex PCR, and TCRdb's table has in-frame clones only and misses some. Of approximately 330,000 clones in the sample, about 93% were seen once. The time point was: blood from clinic visit 5 months post-surgery; TSC patient then seizure free. Only cases whose brain tissue showed the highest T cell transcript signatures were sequenced. Pre-surgery treatment included at least one anti-epileptic drug. This clonotype originated in a boy younger than two with tuberous sclerosis and intractable seizures. The material was peripheral blood, obtained more than 4 months after surgery.

The CDR3 loop reads CASRDPSGRASEEQFF. The CDR3 DNA follows: TGTGCCAGCAGGGACCCTAGCGGGAGGGCCTCTGAGGAGCAGTTCTTC. The rearrangement uses TRBV2 and TRBJ2-1, with 12 positions matching TRBD2. The germline V gene has CDR1 SNHLY and CDR2 FYNNEI. V dropped 6 bases and J dropped 10; count of bases not matched to a gene: 13. This CDR3 contains 16 residues.